What follows are 27 T cell receptor beta chains derived from one specimen sequenced in a study of identical twins. Via MiXCR, TCRdb re-called the 5' RACE reads, giving one row per CDR3 protein. The sample includes 750,000 to 950,000 distinct CDR3 sequences, more than 9% of them seen just once. This sample was shared with a second study, whose subject was yellow fever vaccine responses in identical twins.

The sample comprised PBMCs. The receptors come from a woman under 30 in good health.

In its sample, this clonotype was seen many times. The gene calls are TRBV24-1 and TRBJ1-2, with D hard to call. Looked up from germline, CDR1 is KGHDR and CDR2 is SFDVKD. The germline V and J ends were trimmed by 3 bases and 10 bases, with 14 bases remaining between them. CDR3 length: 13 amino acids. The CDR3 bases are TGTGCCACCAGTGATCGGGTTACGGACTACTACACCTTC. Translation gives CATSDRVTDYYTF.

V gene TRBV27 combines with J gene TRBJ2-1, with D perhaps matching TRBD1 or TRBD2 (5 bases each). V shed 5 bases and J shed 5 bases, with 13 bases lying between them. Germline CDR1 and CDR2: MNHEY and SMNVEV (reference sequence). The CDR3 consists of 14 residues. The CDR3 bases are TGTGCCAGCAGTCCGTCGAGGGACGACAATGAGCAGTTCTTC. This codes for CASSPSRDDNEQFF.

The CDR3 loop reads CASSNPRDYTNEQFF. The CDR3 coding sequence is TGTGCCAGCAGTAACCCCCGGGACTACACGAATGAGCAGTTCTTC. The rearrangement uses TRBV6-5 and TRBJ2-1; the match to TRBD2 covers 7 bases. The CDR3 loop spans 15 amino acids. Germline V gene sequence: CDR1 MNHEY, CDR2 SVGAGI. V lost 5 bases to trimming and J lost 7 bases; unmatched junction nucleotides: 11.

J is TRBJ1-2 and V is TRBV29-1; D is ambiguous. Germline-derived CDR1 and CDR2 are SQVTM and ANQGSEA. The CDR3 extends over 12 amino acids. Trimming took off 6 bases at V and 5 bases at J, with 13 bases between the two ends. CDR3: CSVETVNYGYTF. In DNA, the CDR3 is TGCAGCGTCGAAACCGTGAATTATGGCTACACCTTC.

V usage is TRBV18 and J usage is TRBJ1-6, with 7 bases aligning to TRBD1. The CDR3 contains 16 residues. The germline V gene has CDR1 KGHSH and CDR2 LQKENI. The V segment lost 1 base and the J segment 8 bases; nucleotides outside the gene matches: 8. The CDR3 sequence: CASSPQLNRGDSPLHF. For the CDR3, the DNA is TGTGCCAGCTCACCACAGTTGAACAGGGGTGATTCACCCCTCCACTTT.

Worth noting for this clonotype: One end of the junction varies from germline; a read error may be responsible. CDR3 amino acids: CASSPLTGITGEPFF. The CDR3 DNA reads as TGCGCCAGCAGCCCCCTTACAGGCATCACCGGGGAGCCGTTTTTT. The chain couples TRBV4-1 to TRBJ2-2; D is perhaps TRBD1 or TRBD2 (5 bases each). The CDR3 extends over 15 amino acids. Germline-derived CDR1 and CDR2 are MGHRA and YSYEKL.

The table lists this clonotype with a few counts. J is TRBJ1-1 and V is TRBV12-3 or TRBV12-4, with D possibly matching TRBD1 (5 bases). Trimming removed 7 bases from V and 1 base from J, with 16 bases in between. The CDR3 has 15 residues. CDR3 bases: TGTGCCAGCACCCTTCTGGGGGACCGGAACACTGAAGCTTTCTTT. Its protein product is CASTLLGDRNTEAFF.

This clonotype was found a few times. The chain employs TRBV29-1 and TRBJ1-1; D call uncertain. Looked up from germline, CDR1 is SQVTM and CDR2 is ANQGSEA. The CDR3 length is 12 residues. CDR3 in DNA: TGCACCGGAACTGGGGAGAACACTGAAGCTTTCTTT. This translates into CTGTGENTEAFF.

This clonotype was seen ten or more times. DNA of the CDR3: TGTGCCAGCAGCCAAGTGGTAGCGGGGGGGTACAATGAGCAGTTCTTC. This translates into CASSQVVAGGYNEQFF. V gene TRBV4-2 combines with J gene TRBJ2-1; 11 bases are shared with TRBD2. The CDR3 totals 16 residues. The germline CDR1 and CDR2 sequences are LGHNA and YNFKEQ. After removal of 1 base from V and 4 bases from J, the junction contained 3 bases not matched to a gene.

Worth noting for this clonotype: A much larger clonotype is one base distant, so this may be a read error. The V and J genes are TRBV2 and TRBJ2-7, with D uncertain. The CDR3 extends over 11 amino acids. Trimming pared 7 bases from V and 3 bases from J, leaving 7 bases between. The germline V gene has CDR1 SNHLY and CDR2 FYNNEI. The CDR3 DNA is TGTGCCAGCACTCCGGGCTACGAGCAGTACTTC. It specifies CASTPGYEQYF.

This clonotype was detected a few times. The chain recombines TRBV28 with TRBJ2-2, with unresolved D. Germline V gives CDR1 MDHEN, CDR2 SYDVKM. The CDR3 loop spans 13 amino acids. Trimming took off 7 bases at V and 10 bases at J, with 16 bases between the two ends. The CDR3 region is CASNTNNPEELFF. For the CDR3, the DNA is TGTGCCAGCAACACAAATAACCCCGAGGAGCTGTTTTTT.

This chain joins TRBV6-5 and TRBJ2-1, with TRBD1 matching 7 bases. The CDR3 sequence is 15 residues long. Germline CDR1 is MNHEY and CDR2 is SVGAGI. After removal of 2 bases from V and 1 base from J, the junction contained 2 bases not matched to a gene. The chain's CDR3 is CASSYDRESYNEQFF. CDR3 DNA: TGTGCCAGCAGTTACGACAGGGAATCCTACAATGAGCAGTTCTTC.

This clonotype was recorded at least ten times. CDR3 loop: CASTKPQNTEAFF. The CDR3 nucleotides are TGTGCCAGCACCAAACCGCAGAACACTGAAGCTTTCTTT. This sequence joins TRBV12-3 or TRBV12-4 and TRBJ1-1, with unresolved D. The CDR3 consists of 13 residues. V was trimmed by 7 bases and J by 1 base, leaving 10 bases between them.

On this clonotype: A much larger clone is a single base away; this may be a read error. The rearrangement joins TRBV5-1 to TRBJ2-2, with a possible D match to TRBD2 (5 bases). Germline lookup yields CDR1 SGHRS and CDR2 YFSETQ. This CDR3 has 16 amino acids. CDR3 DNA: TGCGCCAGCAGGCATTCGAACAGACTAAACAACGGGGAGCTGTTTTTT. Its protein product is CASRHSNRLNNGELFF.

In its sample, this clonotype was seen a few times. The rearrangement links TRBV20-1 to TRBJ2-5, with D maybe TRBD1 (5 bases). V was pared by 4 bases and J by 4 bases, with 16 bases between. The germline V gene encodes CDR1 DFQATT and CDR2 SNEGSKA (reference sequence). This CDR3 contains 14 residues. The CDR3 DNA sequence: TGCAGTGCTATGGGTAGGGGCGCGTCAGAGACCCAGTACTTC. This codes for CSAMGRGASETQYF.

This clonotype was seen a few times. J is TRBJ2-3 and V is TRBV10-3, with D possibly being TRBD1 or TRBD2 (6 bases each). The CDR3 loop spans 15 amino acids. CDR1 and CDR2 (germline): ENHRY, SYGVKD. V dropped 3 bases and J dropped 2 bases, with 12 bases sitting between them. CDR3 nucleotides: TGTGCCATCAGTGATAAGGGGGGCCCCACAGATACGCAGTATTTT. This encodes CAISDKGGPTDTQYF.

The DNA of the CDR3 is TGCGCCAGCACCCGAATAGCGGGAAGCTCCTACAATGAGCAGTTCTTC. This gives the protein CASTRIAGSSYNEQFF. The chain couples TRBV5-1 to TRBJ2-1, with TRBD2 identical over 8 bases. This CDR3 has 16 amino acids. Germline assignment: CDR1 SGHRS and CDR2 YFSETQ. The J segment lost 0 bases and the V segment lost 6 bases, leaving 8 bases of the junction unmatched. The whole variable domain, remainder taken from reference TRBV5-1 and TRBJ2-1, is KAGVTQTPRYLIKTRGQQVTLSCSPISGHRSVSWYQQTPGQGLQFLFEYFSETQRNKGNFPGRFSGRQFSNSRSEMNVSTLELGDSALYLCASTRIAGSSYNEQFFGPGTRLTVL.

This clonotype showed up just a few times. The rearrangement joins TRBV4-1 to TRBJ2-1; TRBD2 agrees at 8 bases. The V segment lost 5 bases and the J segment 8 bases; nucleotides outside the gene matches: 14. The CDR3 contains 16 residues. Looked up from germline, CDR1 is MGHRA and CDR2 is YSYEKL. CDR3 DNA: TGCGCCAGCAGCTCGCGGGCGGGGGGCGACCGTGATGAGCAGTTCTTC. The encoded protein is CASSSRAGGDRDEQFF.

The CDR3 region has the DNA TGTGCCAGCAGCCGCAGAGCCGGCTCTGGAAACACCATATATTTT. This sequence encodes CASSRRAGSGNTIYF. This chain joins TRBV3-1 and TRBJ1-3, with D unresolved. Per the germline V gene, CDR1 is LGHDT and CDR2 is YNNKEL (reference sequence). The CDR3 loop spans 15 amino acids. Between the trimmed V and J ends, which lost 4 bases and 0 bases, there was a span of 10 bases.

This clonotype was counted only a few times. The gene calls are TRBV5-1 and TRBJ2-2; TRBD2 matches at 7 bases. Germline V gene lookup returns CDR1 SGHRS and CDR2 YFSETQ. The ends lost 6 bases at V and 3 bases at J; junction bases unmatched: 8. The CDR3 is 15 residues long. CDR3 nucleotides: TGCGCCAGCACCCGGGGAGGGTTTGACACCGGGGAGCTGTTTTTT. It encodes CASTRGGFDTGELFF.

The chain links TRBV5-6 to TRBJ2-7; tentatively, D is TRBD2 (5 bases). Trimming removed 8 bases from V and 3 bases from J, with 15 bases in between. The CDR3 is 13 amino acids. In germline, CDR1 is SGHDT, CDR2 YYEEEE. Written as DNA, the CDR3 is TGTGCCAGATGGGTTAAGGGAGTCTACGAGCAGTACTTC. This gives the protein CARWVKGVYEQYF.

This clonotype was observed many times. The genes are TRBV5-6 and TRBJ2-7; the D gene could be TRBD1 or TRBD2 (5 bases each). Trimming left V 1 base short and J 7 bases short, with 9 bases between. The germline V gene encodes CDR1 SGHDT and CDR2 YYEEEE. There are 12 residues in the CDR3. The chain's CDR3 is CASSLFGGEQYF. The CDR3 DNA reads as TGTGCCAGCAGCTTGTTTGGGGGTGAGCAGTACTTC.

The V and J genes are TRBV29-1 and TRBJ2-5; 8 nucleotides match TRBD1. This CDR3 spans 13 amino acids. J gave up 5 bases and V 4 bases, and 6 bases lay outside the gene matches. Germline CDR1 reads SQVTM; CDR2 reads ANQGSEA. In nucleotides, the CDR3 is TGCAGCGTTGCGACAGGGGTTGAGGAGACCCAGTACTTC. This sequence encodes CSVATGVEETQYF. Based on the CDR3 plus reference TRBV29-1 and TRBJ2-5, the full variable domain is SAVISQKPSRDICQRGTSLTIQCQVDSQVTMMFWYRQQPGQSLTLIATANQGSEATYESGFVIDKFPISRPNLTFSTLTVSNMSPEDSSIYLCSVATGVEETQYFGPGTRLLVL.

V usage is TRBV29-1 and J usage is TRBJ1-1; D not resolved. The CDR3 is 13 amino acids. Deletions cut 3 bases from V and 0 bases from J, with 8 bases between. Germline CDR1 SQVTM, CDR2 ANQGSEA. The DNA for the CDR3 is TGCAGCGTTGAGCAGCGAATGAACACTGAAGCTTTCTTT. Translation gives CSVEQRMNTEAFF.

This clonotype was picked up many times. The CDR3 protein is CASQTGPSTDTQYF. Written as DNA, the CDR3 is TGTGCCAGCCAAACGGGCCCTAGCACAGATACGCAGTATTTT. The V gene is TRBV12-3 or TRBV12-4, the J gene TRBJ2-3; D remains ambiguous. This CDR3 has 14 amino acids. Trimming cost V 8 bases and J 0 bases, with 12 bases left between them.

The J gene is TRBJ2-6, the V gene TRBV7-9; D might be TRBD1 (5 bases). CDR1 and CDR2 from the germline V gene are SEHNR and FQNEAQ (reference sequence). The CDR3 is 17 amino acids. The V end lost 4 bases, the J end lost 0 bases, and 13 bases lay between the germline ends. The CDR3 spells CASSSDDSLSGANVLTF. The CDR3 region has the DNA TGTGCCAGCAGCTCGGACGACAGTCTCTCTGGGGCCAACGTCCTGACTTTC.

This clonotype was counted between two and nine times. The chain links TRBV14 to TRBJ1-2; 8 bases agree with TRBD1. After removal of 1 base from V and 3 bases from J, the junction contained 7 bases not matched to a gene. The germline V gene has CDR1 SGHDN and CDR2 FVKESK. The CDR3 runs to 16 residues. This CDR3 reads CASSQAFRGRDYGYTF. The CDR3 region has the DNA TGTGCCAGCAGCCAAGCGTTCAGGGGGCGTGACTATGGCTACACCTTC.